Sequencing of this T cell receptor beta chain was carried out in a study of PD-1 blockade in classical Hodgkin lymphoma. Findings and limits, study-wide: Compared with baseline, CD4+ but not CD8+ TCR diversity had risen significantly by C4D1.

This clone was recorded once. Its antigen is as yet unknown. Trimming took off 6 bases at V and 8 bases at J, with 11 bases between the two ends. CDR3 length equals 11 residues. The germline V gene encodes CDR1 SQVTM and CDR2 ANQGSEA. Time point of the sample: cycle 4 day 1 (C4D1), after five to seven weeks of nivolumab. All the patients suffered relapse after autologous stem cell transplantation, and brentuximab vedotin exposure differed. Starting with thawed PBMCs, CD4+ T cells were purified by magnetic negative selection. The method was immunoSEQ multiplex PCR; TCRdb's version includes in-frame clones alone and lacks a portion of them. The sample carries approximately 28,000 clones, over 75% recorded once.

The sequence was obtained from a human donor with classical Hodgkin lymphoma. The J gene is TRBJ2-1, the V gene TRBV29-1; D is uncertain. Sequences were derived from CD4+ T cells from blood, sampled before the fourth cycle of nivolumab. CDR3 DNA sequence: TGCAGCGTGGAAAGGGCTTATGAGCAGTTCTTC. It encodes CSVERAYEQFF.